This T cell receptor (beta chain) appears in the sequencing data of a study of blood T cell repertoires in COVID-19. The repertoire was sequenced with immunoSEQ multiplex PCR; TCRdb's copy has only in-frame clones and lacks some. The sample consists of 300,000 to 450,000 clones, more than 75% of them appearing once. The sample comprised PBMCs or T cells enriched from blood (not recorded which). The clonotype comes from a man aged 25 to 40 who had recovered from COVID-19.

The CDR3 DNA is TGTGCCAGCAGCCCCGAGACAGCTAACTATGGCTACACCTTC. This codes for CASSPETANYGYTF. The rearrangement joins TRBV2 to TRBJ1-2; TRBD1 might be the D (5 bases). The CDR3 length is 14 residues. V lost 6 bases, J lost 0 bases, and 11 bases lay in between. Germline CDR1 is SNHLY and CDR2 is FYNNEI.